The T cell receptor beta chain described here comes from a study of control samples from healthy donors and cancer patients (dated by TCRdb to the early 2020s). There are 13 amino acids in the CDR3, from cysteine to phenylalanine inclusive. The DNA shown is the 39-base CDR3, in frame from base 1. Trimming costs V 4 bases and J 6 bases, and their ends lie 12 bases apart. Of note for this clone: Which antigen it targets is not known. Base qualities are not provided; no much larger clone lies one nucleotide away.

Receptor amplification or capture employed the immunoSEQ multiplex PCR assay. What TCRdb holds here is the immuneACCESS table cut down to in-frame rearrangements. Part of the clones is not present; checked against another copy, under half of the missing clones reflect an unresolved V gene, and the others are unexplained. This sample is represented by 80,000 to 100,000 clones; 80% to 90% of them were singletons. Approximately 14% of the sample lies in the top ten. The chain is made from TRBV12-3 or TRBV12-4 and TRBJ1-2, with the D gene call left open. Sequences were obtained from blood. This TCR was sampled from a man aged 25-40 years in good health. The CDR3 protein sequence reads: CASSSGGWDGYTF. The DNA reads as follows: TGTGCCAGCAGTTCTGGAGGTTGGGATGGCTACACCTTC.